The 9 T cell receptor beta chains below all came from one sample that was sequenced in a study of blood T cells in healthy people across ages. A second about 7 to 12 cycle PCR used barcoded and J-beta primers. TCRdb called the 5' RACE reads again in MiXCR, with one record for every CDR3 protein. The sample includes roughly 800,000 distinct CDR3 sequences, 35% to 40% of them seen just once. Material for sequencing was blood. The receptors derive from a man aged 18 to 30 in good health.

The chain is built from TRBV7-9 and TRBJ2-1; D possibly corresponds to TRBD1 (6 bases). Trimming shortened V by 2 bases and J by 6 bases, and 20 bases separated the two germline ends. The CDR3 runs 17 residues. Per germline, CDR1 SEHNR and CDR2 FQNEAQ (reference sequence). The CDR3 loop reads CASSLPRQVRVFNEQFF. The CDR3 DNA sequence: TGTGCCAGCAGCTTACCCCGACAGGTTCGCGTATTCAATGAGCAGTTCTTC.

Notes on this clonotype: This may be a read error, as it is one base from a much larger clone. The chain links TRBV20-1 to TRBJ1-5; TRBD1 might be the D (6 bases). Germline loops: CDR1 DFQATT, CDR2 SNEGSKA (reference sequence). The CDR3 consists of 15 residues. V lost 2 bases and J lost 5, with 16 bases in between. CDR3 loop: CSARTAGEGDQPQHF. The CDR3 region has the DNA TGCAGTGCTAGAACGGCAGGGGAGGGGGATCAGCCCCAGCATTTT.

V is TRBV25-1 and J is TRBJ2-3; 7 positions agree with TRBD2. This CDR3 is 14 amino acids long. The V gene's germline CDR1 is MGHDK and CDR2 SYGVNS. The ends lost 8 bases at V and 5 bases at J; junction bases unmatched: 10. The CDR3 sequence is CASGRLGEGDTQYF. CDR3 nucleotides: TGTGCCAGCGGACGACTTGGGGAGGGAGATACGCAGTATTTT.

The chain combines TRBV7-2 with TRBJ2-1; D could derive from TRBD1 or TRBD2 (5 bases each). V dropped 0 bases and J dropped 13 bases, with 22 bases sitting between them. CDR1 SGHTA and CDR2 FQGNSA come from the germline V gene. The CDR3 is 16 residues long. The CDR3 reads CASSLARGRGRETQFF. The CDR3 nucleotides are TGTGCCAGCAGCTTAGCTAGGGGACGGGGAAGAGAGACCCAGTTCTTC.

V is TRBV2 and J is TRBJ2-4, with 7 positions matching TRBD1. V shed 6 bases and J 0 bases; nucleotides not matched to a gene: 8. This CDR3 has 16 residues. Germline CDR1 is SNHLY and CDR2 is FYNNEI. The CDR3 DNA is TGTGCCAGCAGCCCTAGGGACAGACTAGCCAAAAACATTCAGTACTTC. It translates to CASSPRDRLAKNIQYF.

The chain has TRBV18 and TRBJ1-2; D is unresolved. This CDR3 is built from 13 residues. The V gene's germline CDR1 is KGHSH and CDR2 LQKENI. V was trimmed by 2 bases and J by 11 bases, leaving 15 bases between them. The CDR3 DNA is TGTGCCAGCTCACCAGATGCGCAGGCCGGTTACACCTTC. Amino acid sequence: CASSPDAQAGYTF.

This sequence joins TRBV7-6 and TRBJ1-5; no definite D call. This CDR3 is 14 amino acids long. Germline-derived CDR1 and CDR2 are SGHVS and FNYEAQ. The V and J ends lost 5 bases and 6 bases respectively, with 14 bases between them. CDR3 sequence: CASSQMKGVQPQHF. DNA for the CDR3: TGTGCCAGCAGCCAGATGAAGGGTGTTCAGCCCCAGCATTTT.

V usage is TRBV9 and J usage is TRBJ2-7; 9 positions agree with TRBD2. CDR3 size: 16 residues. Germline lookup yields CDR1 SGDLS and CDR2 YYNGEE. The ends lost 0 bases at V and 7 bases at J; junction bases unmatched: 11. The CDR3: CASSVADRGGVDEQYF. The CDR3 region has the DNA TGTGCCAGCAGCGTAGCTGACCGCGGGGGGGTTGATGAGCAGTACTTC.

This clonotype has ten or more counts. Germline and junction disagree at one end, which may indicate a read error. The V call is TRBV27, the J call TRBJ2-1; possibly TRBD2 for D (7 bases). This CDR3 is 13 amino acids long. The V gene's germline CDR1 is MNHEY and CDR2 SMNVEV (reference sequence). The DNA for the CDR3 is TGCGCCAGCAGCTTGGAGGGGGGGAATGAGCAGTTCTTC. Amino acids: CASSLEGGNEQFF.